These T cell receptor beta chains were read from a single sample in a study of blood T cell repertoires in COVID-19. The protocol was immunoSEQ multiplex PCR, while the TCRdb copy is restricted to in-frame clones and leaves out a portion. The sample shows around 380,000 clones, 70% to 90% of them seen only once. What was sequenced was PBMCs or T cells enriched from blood (not recorded which). The receptors stem from a man aged 25 to 45 who had recovered from COVID-19. Each CDR3 is given with its conserved first and last residue. The D gene is left open where the match is weak. Size is stated for part of the rows, as once, few or many counts, or as a class when the clone is expanded.

TRBJ1-5	.	.	TRBV4-1	TGCGCCAGCAGCCAAGAAGTCACAGGGAATCAGCCCCAGCATTTT	CASSQEVTGNQPQHF
TRBJ1-3	TRBD1	.	TRBV19	TGTGCCAGTAGTGAAACCGGGACAGGGGGAAACACCATATATTTT	CASSETGTGGNTIYF
TRBJ1-1	TRBD1	.	TRBV25-1	TGTGCCAGCAGGCAGACAGGGGTGAACACTGAAGCTTTCTTT	CASRQTGVNTEAFF
TRBJ1-1	TRBD1	.	TRBV7-8	TGTGCCAGCAGCCTGCGAAGGGGGCTAATGAACACTGAAGCTTTCTTT	CASSLRRGLMNTEAFF
TRBJ2-7	.	.	TRBV7-9	TGTGCCAGCAGCTCCCCTACACGGACAGTTACATACGAGCAGTACTTC	CASSSPTRTVTYEQYF
TRBJ1-2	.	many	TRBV5-6	TGTGCCAGCAGTTTAAGGACTGCTTATGGCTACACCTTC	CASSLRTAYGYTF
TRBJ2-7	.	.	TRBV30	TGTGCCTGGAGTCTACCACCCTCGGGTATCCCCTTACCCGAGCAGTACTTC	CAWSLPPSGIPLPEQYF
TRBJ1-5	TRBD1	once	TRBV19	TGTGCCAGTAGTACGGACAGGGGCAATCAGCCCCAGCATTTT	CASSTDRGNQPQHF
TRBJ1-1	.	once	TRBV19	TGTGCCAGTAGTATCCCACAGGGAATTGGGACTGAAGCTTTCTTT	CASSIPQGIGTEAFF
TRBJ1-1	.	.	TRBV4-3	TGCGCCAGCAGCCTTAGACAGGCCCGGGGTGAAGCTTTCTTT	CASSLRQARGEAFF
TRBJ1-6	.	.	TRBV19	TGTGCCAGCGGACAGCTAAATTCACCCCTCCACTTT	CASGQLNSPLHF
TRBJ1-4	.	.	TRBV30	TGTGCCTTCCTAAGACAGACAACTAATGAAAAACTGTTTTTT	CAFLRQTTNEKLFF
TRBJ2-1	TRBD2	.	TRBV11-3	TGTGCCAGCAGCTTAGTTTTCGGGGGGGCCGCTGAGCAGTTCTTC	CASSLVFGGAAEQFF
TRBJ2-3	.	.	TRBV5-1	TGCGCCAGCAGGATGGTCTCCACTACAGATACGCAGTATTTT	CASRMVSTTDTQYF
TRBJ2-4	.	.	TRBV7-2	TGTGCCAGCAGCTTAGTCGGTTCCAAAAACATTCAGTACTTC	CASSLVGSKNIQYF
TRBJ1-1	.	once	TRBV7-9	TGTGCCAGCATCGCAGGGAATTCTAACTCGAACACTGAAGCTTTCTTT	CASIAGNSNSNTEAFF
TRBJ1-2	.	once	TRBV12-5	TGTGCTAGTGTTCAGAGGGGGGGATATGGCTACACCTTC	CASVQRGGYGYTF
TRBJ2-5	TRBD2	.	TRBV18	TGTGCCAGCTCACCCGGGACTAGCGGGAGAGAGACCCAGTACTTC	CASSPGTSGRETQYF
TRBJ2-7	TRBD1	.	TRBV11-2	TGTGCCAGCAGCACAGACAGGGGCGAGCAGTACTTC	CASSTDRGEQYF
TRBJ1-6	.	.	TRBV6-1	TGTGCCAGCAGTGAACGGTATAATTCACCCCTCCACTTT	CASSERYNSPLHF
TRBJ1-1	TRBD1	.	TRBV14	TGTGCCAGCAGCGAAGTCCCGGGACAGGGACAAGGGACTGAAGCTTTCTTT	CASSEVPGQGQGTEAFF
TRBJ2-7	.	.	TRBV14	TGTGCCAGCAGCCCCGGCAGGGGGGCCGGATACGAGCAGTACTTC	CASSPGRGAGYEQYF
TRBJ2-3	TRBD2	.	TRBV9	TGTGCCAGCAGCCCCCCGGGACTAGCGGGGGGGCATACGCAGTATTTT	CASSPPGLAGGHTQYF
TRBJ2-7	.	.	TRBV2	TGTGCCAGCAGTGATGTCAGGGTCTACGAGCAGTACTTC	CASSDVRVYEQYF
TRBJ1-2	.	.	TRBV10-3	TGTGCCATCAGTGAGTTGGGCGATCAGAACTATGGCTACACCTTC	CAISELGDQNYGYTF
TRBJ2-1	.	.	TRBV12-3/TRBV12-4	TGTGCCAGCAGTCCGCCTGGAGGTGAGCAGTTCTTC	CASSPPGGEQFF
TRBJ1-2	TRBD1	once	TRBV2	TGTGCCAGCAGTCCGACAGGGCAATACCATGGCTACACCTTC	CASSPTGQYHGYTF
TRBJ1-2	TRBD1	.	TRBV6-5	TGTGCCAGCAGCCAAGCAGGGGGCCTAGGAGGCTACACCTTC	CASSQAGGLGGYTF
TRBJ2-1	.	.	TRBV4-2	TGTGCCAGCAGCCAATTAGAGAGGTACAATGAGCAGTTCTTC	CASSQLERYNEQFF
TRBJ1-2	.	once	TRBV9	TGTGCCAGCAGCGTAGAGCGTCAGGGGAATGGCTACACCTTC	CASSVERQGNGYTF